This T cell receptor beta chain was observed in a study of T cell responses to AZD1222 COVID-19 vaccine. Overall study results and limits: A reported finding is that nearly half of spike-specific TCRs target unmutated variant regions. Possibly, clonal diversity was underestimated; donors were largely white British and included more females. Recipients of AZD1222 seropositive at baseline numbered only 6 or 7.

Points on this clone: No antigen is known for it.

The data were produced by immunoSEQ multiplex PCR, yet TCRdb's version contains in-frame clones alone and is incomplete. The sample includes approximately 140,000 clones, about nine tenths of them seen just once. V lost 4 bases, J lost 7 bases, and 11 bases lay in between. CDR3 length: 13 amino acids. The germline gives CDR1 LNHDA, CDR2 SQIVND (reference sequence). The TCR comes from an adult in good health. Sequenced material: peripheral blood, taken on day 0 of MenACWY control vaccination. The chain carries TRBV19 and TRBJ1-5; D uncertain. The CDR3 DNA is TGTGCCAGTAGTAAGACACTCAAGCAGCCCCAGCATTTT. It is translated as CASSKTLKQPQHF.